This TCR beta chain was documented in a study of breast tumors, draining lymph nodes, adjacent tissues. In TCRdb, the multiplex PCR reads were re-called with MiXCR into one record per CDR3 protein. Of 16,000 or so distinct CDR3 sequences detected, about 45% appear once; the ten largest clones hold roughly 13%. V dropped 1 base and J dropped 6; count of bases not matched to a gene: 3. Germline-derived CDR1 and CDR2 are DFQATT and SNEGSKA (reference sequence). The CDR3 runs 14 residues. About this clonotype: Antigen specificity is unknown.

Overall study findings and caveats: Tumor TCR diversity was below lymph nodes but above nontumor tissue.

The source of this sequence is a female donor with breast cancer. Some clones in this sample may be carry-over from other donors' samples. Sequencing was performed on tumor-adjacent breast tissue. The chain joins TRBV20-1 to TRBJ2-3, with 11 nucleotides matching TRBD2. CDR3 protein: CSARVAGGPDTQYF. CDR3 in DNA: TGCAGTGCTAGAGTAGCGGGAGGGCCTGATACGCAGTATTTT.